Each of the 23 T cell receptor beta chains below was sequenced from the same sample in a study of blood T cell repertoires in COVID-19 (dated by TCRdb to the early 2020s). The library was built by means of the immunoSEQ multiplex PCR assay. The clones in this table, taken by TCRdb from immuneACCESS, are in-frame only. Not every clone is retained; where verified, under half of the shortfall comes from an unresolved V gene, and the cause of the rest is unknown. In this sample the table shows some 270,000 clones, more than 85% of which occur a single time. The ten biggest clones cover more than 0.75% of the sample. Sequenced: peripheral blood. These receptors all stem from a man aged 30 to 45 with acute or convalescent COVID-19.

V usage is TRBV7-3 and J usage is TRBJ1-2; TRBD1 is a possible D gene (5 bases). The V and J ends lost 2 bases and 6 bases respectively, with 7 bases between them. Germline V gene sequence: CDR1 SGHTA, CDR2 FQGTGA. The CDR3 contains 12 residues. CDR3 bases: TGTGCCAGCAGCTTAGGACACGATGGCTACACCTTC. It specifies CASSLGHDGYTF.

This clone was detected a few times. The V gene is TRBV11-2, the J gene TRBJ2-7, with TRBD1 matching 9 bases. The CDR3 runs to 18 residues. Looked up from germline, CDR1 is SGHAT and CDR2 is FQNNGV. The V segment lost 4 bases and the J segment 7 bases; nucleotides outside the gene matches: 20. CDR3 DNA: TGTGCCAGCAGCTATCAATGGTCCGGGACAGGGTTTCCCCAGGAGCAGTACTTC. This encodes CASSYQWSGTGFPQEQYF.

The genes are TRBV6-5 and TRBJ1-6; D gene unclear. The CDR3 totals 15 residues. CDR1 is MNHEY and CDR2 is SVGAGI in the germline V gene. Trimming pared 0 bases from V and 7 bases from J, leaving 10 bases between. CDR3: CASSYSSSANSPLHF. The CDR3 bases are TGTGCCAGCAGTTACTCGTCGTCAGCGAATTCACCCCTCCACTTT.

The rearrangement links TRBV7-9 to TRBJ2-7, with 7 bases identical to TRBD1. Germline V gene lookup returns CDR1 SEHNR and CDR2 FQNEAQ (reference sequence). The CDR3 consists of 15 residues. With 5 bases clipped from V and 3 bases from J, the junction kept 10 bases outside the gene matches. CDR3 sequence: CASSQGDSQIYEQYF. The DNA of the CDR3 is TGTGCCAGCAGCCAGGGGGACAGTCAGATCTACGAGCAGTACTTC.

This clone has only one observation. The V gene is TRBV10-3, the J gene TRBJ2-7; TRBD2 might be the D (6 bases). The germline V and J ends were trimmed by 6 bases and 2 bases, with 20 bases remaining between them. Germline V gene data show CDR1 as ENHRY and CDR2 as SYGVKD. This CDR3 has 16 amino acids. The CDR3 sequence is CAIRIGDGGGTYEQYF. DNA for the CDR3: TGTGCCATCAGAATTGGGGATGGTGGCGGGACCTACGAGCAGTACTTC.

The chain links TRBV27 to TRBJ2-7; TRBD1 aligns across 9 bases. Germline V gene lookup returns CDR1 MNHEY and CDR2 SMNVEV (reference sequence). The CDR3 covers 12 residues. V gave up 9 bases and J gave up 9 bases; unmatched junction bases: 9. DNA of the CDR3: TGTGCCAGGGAACATCGGGGACAGGGGCAGTACTTC. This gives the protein CAREHRGQGQYF.

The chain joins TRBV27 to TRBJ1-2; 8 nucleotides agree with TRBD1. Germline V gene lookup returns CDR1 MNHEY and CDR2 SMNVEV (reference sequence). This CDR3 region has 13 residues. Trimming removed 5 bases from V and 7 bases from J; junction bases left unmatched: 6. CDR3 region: CASSPSTGVGYTF. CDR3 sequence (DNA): TGTGCCAGCAGTCCTTCGACAGGGGTTGGCTACACCTTC.

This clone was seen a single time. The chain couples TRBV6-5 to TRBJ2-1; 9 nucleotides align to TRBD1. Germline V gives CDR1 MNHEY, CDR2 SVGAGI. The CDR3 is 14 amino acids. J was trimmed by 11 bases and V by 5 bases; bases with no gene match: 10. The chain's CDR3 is CASSKDRGGGKQFF. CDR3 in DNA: TGTGCCAGCAGTAAGGACAGGGGAGGTGGAAAGCAGTTCTTC.

The DNA of the CDR3 is TGTGCCTGGAGTTACAACAGGGGCAATCAGCCCCAGCATTTT. This gives the protein CAWSYNRGNQPQHF. The gene calls are TRBV30 and TRBJ1-5; possible D gene TRBD1, 6 bases. V was trimmed by 2 bases and J by 2 bases, leaving 10 bases between them. This CDR3 is 14 amino acids long. Per the germline V gene, CDR1 is GTSNPN and CDR2 is SVGIG (reference sequence). The variable domain in full, completed from reference TRBV30 and TRBJ1-5, reads SQTIHQWPATLVQPVGSPLSLECTVEGTSNPNLYWYRQAAGRGLQLLFYSVGIGQISSEVPQNLSASRPQDRQFILSSKKLLLSDSGFYLCAWSYNRGNQPQHFGDGTRLSIL.

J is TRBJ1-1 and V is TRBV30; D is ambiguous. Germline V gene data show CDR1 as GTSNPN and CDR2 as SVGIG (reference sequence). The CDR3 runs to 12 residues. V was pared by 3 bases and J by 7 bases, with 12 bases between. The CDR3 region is CAWSLTGSEAFF. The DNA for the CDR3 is TGTGCCTGGAGCTTGACGGGGAGTGAAGCTTTCTTT.

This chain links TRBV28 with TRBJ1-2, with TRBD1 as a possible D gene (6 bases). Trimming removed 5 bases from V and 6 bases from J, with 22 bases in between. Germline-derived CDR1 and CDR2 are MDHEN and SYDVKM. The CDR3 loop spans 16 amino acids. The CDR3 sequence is CASSVGGEGVADGYTF. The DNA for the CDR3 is TGTGCCAGCAGTGTGGGCGGGGAGGGGGTCGCCGATGGCTACACCTTC.

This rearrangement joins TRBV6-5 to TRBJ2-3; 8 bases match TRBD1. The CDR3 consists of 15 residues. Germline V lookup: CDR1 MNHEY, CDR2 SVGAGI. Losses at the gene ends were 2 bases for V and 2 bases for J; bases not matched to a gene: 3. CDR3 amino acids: CASSYEDRVTDTQYF. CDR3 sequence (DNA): TGTGCCAGCAGTTACGAGGACAGGGTCACAGATACGCAGTATTTT.

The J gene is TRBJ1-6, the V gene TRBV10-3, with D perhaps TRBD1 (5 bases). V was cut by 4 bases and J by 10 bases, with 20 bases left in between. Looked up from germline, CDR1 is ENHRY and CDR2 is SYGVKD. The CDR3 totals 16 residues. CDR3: CAISGPDPGVDSPLHF. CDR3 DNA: TGTGCCATCAGTGGTCCCGACCCGGGGGTAGACTCACCCCTCCACTTT.

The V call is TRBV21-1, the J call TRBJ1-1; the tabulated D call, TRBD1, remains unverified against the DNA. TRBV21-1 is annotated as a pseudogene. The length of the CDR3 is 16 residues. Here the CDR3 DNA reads TGTGCCAGCAGCAAAGCAGGGCTGAGAGGGGGCACTGAAGCTTTCTTT. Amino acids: CASSKAGLRGGTEAFF.

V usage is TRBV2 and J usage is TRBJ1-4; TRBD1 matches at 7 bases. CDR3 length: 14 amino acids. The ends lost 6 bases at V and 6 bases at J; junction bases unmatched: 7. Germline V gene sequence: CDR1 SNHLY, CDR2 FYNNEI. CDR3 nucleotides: TGTGCCAGCAGGAGAGACAGGGAAGATGAAAAACTGTTTTTT. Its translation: CASRRDREDEKLFF. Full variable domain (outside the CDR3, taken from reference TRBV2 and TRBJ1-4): EPEVTQTPSHQVTQMGQEVILRCVPISNHLYFYWYRQILGQKVEFLVSFYNNEISEKSEIFDDQFSVERPDGSNFTLKIRSTKLEDSAMYFCASRRDREDEKLFFGSGTQLSVL.

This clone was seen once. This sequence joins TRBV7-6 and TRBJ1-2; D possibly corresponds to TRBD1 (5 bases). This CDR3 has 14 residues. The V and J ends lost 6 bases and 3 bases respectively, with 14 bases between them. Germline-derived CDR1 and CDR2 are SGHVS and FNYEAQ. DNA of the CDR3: TGTGCCAGCAGTTCCCGTATAGGGGACTATGGCTACACCTTC. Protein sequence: CASSSRIGDYGYTF.

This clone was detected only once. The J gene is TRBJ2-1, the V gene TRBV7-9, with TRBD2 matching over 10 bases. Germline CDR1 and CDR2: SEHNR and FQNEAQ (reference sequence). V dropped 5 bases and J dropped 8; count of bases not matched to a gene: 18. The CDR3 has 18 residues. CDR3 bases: TGTGCCAGCAGCGACACCGGGACTAGCGTCCCTATTGCATATGAGCAGTTCTTC. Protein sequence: CASSDTGTSVPIAYEQFF.

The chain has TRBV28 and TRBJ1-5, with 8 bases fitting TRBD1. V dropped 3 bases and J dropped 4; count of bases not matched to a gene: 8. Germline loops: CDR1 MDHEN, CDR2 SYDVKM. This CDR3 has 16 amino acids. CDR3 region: CASSFWTGSLNQPQHF. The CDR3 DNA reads TGTGCCAGCAGTTTCTGGACAGGGTCGTTAAATCAGCCCCAGCATTTT.

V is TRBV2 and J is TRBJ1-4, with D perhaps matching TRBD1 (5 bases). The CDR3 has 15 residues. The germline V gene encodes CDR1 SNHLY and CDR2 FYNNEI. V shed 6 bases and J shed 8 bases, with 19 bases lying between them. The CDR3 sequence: CASRRQLTGEEKLFF. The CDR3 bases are TGTGCCAGCAGGAGACAGCTAACGGGGGAAGAAAAACTGTTTTTT.

The CDR3 bases are TGCAGCGTTGCGGGCTCCATTACAGGGCTCGGCAATGAGCAGTTCTTC. Residues: CSVAGSITGLGNEQFF. The chain recombines TRBV29-1 with TRBJ2-1, with a possible D match to TRBD1 (6 bases). The CDR3 consists of 16 residues. CDR1 SQVTM and CDR2 ANQGSEA come from the germline V gene. Trimming took off 4 bases at V and 6 bases at J, with 22 bases between the two ends.

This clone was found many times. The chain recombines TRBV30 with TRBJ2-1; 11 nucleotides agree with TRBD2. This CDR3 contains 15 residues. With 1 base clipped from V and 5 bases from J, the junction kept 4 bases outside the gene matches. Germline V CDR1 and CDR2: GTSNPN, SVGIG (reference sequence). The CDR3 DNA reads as TGTGCCTGGAGTGCCGGGACTAGCGGTCACAATGAGCAGTTCTTC. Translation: CAWSAGTSGHNEQFF.

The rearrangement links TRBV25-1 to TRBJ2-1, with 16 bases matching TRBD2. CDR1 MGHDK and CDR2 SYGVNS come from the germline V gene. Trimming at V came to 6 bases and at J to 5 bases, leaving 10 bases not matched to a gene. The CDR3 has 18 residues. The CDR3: CASSYPGTSGRGNNEQFF. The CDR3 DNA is TGTGCCAGCAGCTATCCCGGGACTAGCGGGAGGGGGAACAATGAGCAGTTCTTC.

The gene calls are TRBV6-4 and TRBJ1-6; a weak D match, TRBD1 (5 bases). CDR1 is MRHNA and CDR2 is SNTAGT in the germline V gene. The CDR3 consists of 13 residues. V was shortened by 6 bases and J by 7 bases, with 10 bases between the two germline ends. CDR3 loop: CASRPGGNSPLHF. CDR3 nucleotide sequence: TGTGCCAGCAGGCCGGGGGGGAATTCACCCCTCCACTTT.